This T cell receptor beta chain was found in a study of blood T cell repertoires in COVID-19. This clone was seen a handful of times. Germline V gives CDR1 KGHSH, CDR2 LQKENI. V trimming: 6 bases; J trimming: 3 bases; junction bases outside the gene matches: 9. The CDR3 is 15 amino acids. Clones were sequenced by immunoSEQ multiplex PCR, and TCRdb holds only the in-frame ones, with some missing. The data show around 150,000 clones, around four fifths seen once. The V and J genes are TRBV18 and TRBJ1-2; the match to TRBD1 covers 8 bases. Sequenced sample: peripheral blood. This TCR was recovered from a man aged 65 to 79 with acute or convalescent COVID-19. The chain's CDR3 is CASSRQGREDYGYTF. CDR3 bases: TGTGCCAGCTCGCGACAGGGGAGGGAGGACTATGGCTACACCTTC.